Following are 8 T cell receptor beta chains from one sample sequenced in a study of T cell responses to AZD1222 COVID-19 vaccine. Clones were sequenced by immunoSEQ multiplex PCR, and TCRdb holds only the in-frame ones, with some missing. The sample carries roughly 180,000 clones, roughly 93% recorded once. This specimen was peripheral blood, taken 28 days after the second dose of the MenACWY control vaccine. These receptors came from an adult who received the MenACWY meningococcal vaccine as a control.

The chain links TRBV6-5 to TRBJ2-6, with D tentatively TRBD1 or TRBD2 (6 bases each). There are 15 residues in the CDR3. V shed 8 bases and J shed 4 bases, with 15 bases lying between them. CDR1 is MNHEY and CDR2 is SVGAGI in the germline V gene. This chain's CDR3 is CASGGPGGGANVLTF. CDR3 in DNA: TGTGCCAGCGGGGGGCCGGGTGGCGGGGCCAACGTCCTGACTTTC.

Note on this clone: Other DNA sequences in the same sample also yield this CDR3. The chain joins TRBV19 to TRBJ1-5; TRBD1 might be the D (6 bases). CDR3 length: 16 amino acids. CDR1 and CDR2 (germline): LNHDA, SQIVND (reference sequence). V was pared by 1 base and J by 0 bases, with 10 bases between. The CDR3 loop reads CASSIGGTFSNQPQHF. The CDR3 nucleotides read TGTGCCAGTAGTATAGGTGGGACATTTAGCAATCAGCCCCAGCATTTT.

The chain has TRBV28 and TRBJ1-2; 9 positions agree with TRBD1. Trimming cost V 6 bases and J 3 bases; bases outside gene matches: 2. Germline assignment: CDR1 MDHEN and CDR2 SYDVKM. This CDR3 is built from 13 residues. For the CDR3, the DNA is TGTGCCAGCAGCCGGACAGGGGACTATGGCTACACCTTC. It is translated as CASSRTGDYGYTF.

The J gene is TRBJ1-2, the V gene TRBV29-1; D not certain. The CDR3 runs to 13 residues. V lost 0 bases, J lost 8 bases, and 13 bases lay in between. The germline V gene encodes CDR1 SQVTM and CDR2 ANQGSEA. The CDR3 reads CSVEDPGFGGYTF. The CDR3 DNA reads TGCAGCGTTGAAGATCCCGGGTTTGGCGGCTACACCTTC.

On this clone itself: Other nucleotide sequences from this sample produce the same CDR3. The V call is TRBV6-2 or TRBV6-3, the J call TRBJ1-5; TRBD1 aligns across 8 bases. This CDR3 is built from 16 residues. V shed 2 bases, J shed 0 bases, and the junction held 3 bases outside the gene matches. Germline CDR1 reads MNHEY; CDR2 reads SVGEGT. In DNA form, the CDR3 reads TGTGCCAGCAGTTACGGGACAGGCGTTAGCAATCAGCCCCAGCATTTT. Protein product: CASSYGTGVSNQPQHF.

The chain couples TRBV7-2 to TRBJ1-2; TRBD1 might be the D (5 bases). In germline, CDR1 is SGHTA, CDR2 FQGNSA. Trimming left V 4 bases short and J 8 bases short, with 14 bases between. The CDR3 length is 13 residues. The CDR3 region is CASSWDGTRGYTF. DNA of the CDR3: TGTGCCAGCAGCTGGGACGGGACTCGCGGCTACACCTTC.

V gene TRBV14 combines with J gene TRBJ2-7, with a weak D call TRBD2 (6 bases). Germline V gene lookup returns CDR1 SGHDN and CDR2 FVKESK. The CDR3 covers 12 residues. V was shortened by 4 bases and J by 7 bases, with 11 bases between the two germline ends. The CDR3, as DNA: TGTGCCAGCAGCCGGACGGAGGGGGAGCAGTACTTC. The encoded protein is CASSRTEGEQYF.

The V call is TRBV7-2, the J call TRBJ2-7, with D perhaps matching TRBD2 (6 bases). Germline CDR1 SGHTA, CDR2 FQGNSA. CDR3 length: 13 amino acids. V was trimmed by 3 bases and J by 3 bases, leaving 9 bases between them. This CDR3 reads CASSFVGLYEQYF. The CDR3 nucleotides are TGTGCCAGCAGCTTCGTGGGACTCTACGAGCAGTACTTC.